This TCR beta chain was sequenced during a study of cytomegalovirus exposure and HLA in healthy donors. Looked up from germline, CDR1 is SGHTA and CDR2 is FQGNSA. V lost 0 bases and J lost 5; bases outside the gene matches: 14. The CDR3 covers 19 residues. Study-level results: Further analysis, carried out later, found HLA-associated TCR beta chains more clonally expanded than equally common other chains. Highly shared sequence variants in one cluster were likely a sequencing artifact.

Primers: 60 Vbeta forward and 13 Jbeta reverse. Repertoires were generated with immunoSEQ multiplex PCR, while TCRdb's copy carries only in-frame clones and drops some. The profile shows around 120,000 clones, about 78% of them singletons. On this clone itself: The antigen remains undetermined.

The sample comprised PBMCs. The chain is built from TRBV7-2 and TRBJ2-7, with TRBD2 identical over 12 bases. This sequence was found in a human donor in good health. CDR3 sequence: CASSLASSSGGAGGHEQYF. In DNA, the CDR3 is TGTGCCAGCAGCTTAGCCTCATCTAGCGGGGGGGCCGGCGGTCACGAGCAGTACTTC.